One sample yielded the 19 T cell receptor beta chains listed below, sequenced in a study of control samples from healthy donors and cancer patients. TCRdb's copy holds only in-frame clones and misses some; the assay was immunoSEQ multiplex PCR. Altogether 75,000 to 100,000 clones are present, approximately 92% being singletons, with the ten largest covering approximately 3%. Specimen: blood. Every receptor here comes from a human donor in good health. The donor label of this sample is uncertain.

CDR3: CASSQGEAGELFF. The CDR3 DNA reads TGTGCCAGCAGCCAGGGGGAAGCCGGGGAGCTGTTTTTT. The chain carries TRBV3-1 (or the pseudogene TRBV3-2) and TRBJ2-2, with D perhaps being TRBD1 or TRBD2 (5 bases each). Per germline, CDR1 LGHDT and CDR2 YNNKEL (reference sequence). This CDR3 has 13 residues. Deletions cut 3 bases from V and 6 bases from J, with 8 bases between.

The gene calls are TRBV18 and TRBJ1-2; perhaps TRBD1 as D (5 bases). Germline CDR1 reads KGHSH; CDR2 reads LQKENI. The ends were cut back, 3 bases at V and 0 bases at J, with 14 bases in the middle. This CDR3 is built from 16 residues. The CDR3 sequence: CASSPFVGTANYGYTF. For the CDR3, the DNA is TGTGCCAGCTCACCTTTCGTGGGGACGGCTAACTATGGCTACACCTTC.

The genes are TRBV4-1 and TRBJ2-1; perhaps TRBD1 as D (6 bases). The V end was cut by 0 bases, the J end by 10 bases, with 16 bases between. This CDR3 region has 15 residues. CDR1 and CDR2 (germline): MGHRA, YSYEKL. Written as DNA, the CDR3 is TGCGCCAGCAGCCAAGACAGGGGCCGGGTAGTGGAGCAGTTCTTC. It is translated as CASSQDRGRVVEQFF.

Comments on this clone: A junction boundary mismatches the germline segment, possibly from a read error. V and J are TRBV5-1 and TRBJ2-1; possibly TRBD1 for D (5 bases). From germline, CDR1 is SGHRS and CDR2 YFSETQ. CDR3 length: 17 amino acids. The CDR3 protein is CASSPGTGSRHYNGQFF. The CDR3 region has the DNA TGCGCCAGCAGCCCGGGTACAGGTTCCCGTCACTACAATGGGCAGTTCTTC.

The V gene is TRBV5-4, the J gene TRBJ2-3, with a weak D call TRBD2 (6 bases). Germline loops: CDR1 SGHNT, CDR2 YYREEE (reference sequence). The CDR3 runs to 13 residues. V lost 6 bases and J 4 bases, leaving 12 bases between the germline ends. The CDR3 coding sequence is TGTGCCAGCACCCGACTAGACGCAGATACGCAGTATTTT. Protein sequence: CASTRLDADTQYF. Full variable domain (missing parts from reference TRBV5-4 and TRBJ2-3): ETGVTQSPTHLIKTRGQQVTLRCSSQSGHNTVSWYQQALGQGPQFIFQYYREEENGRGNFPPRFSGLQFPNYSSELNVNALELDDSALYLCASTRLDADTQYFGPGTRLTVL.

V gene TRBV28 combines with J gene TRBJ1-6, with D unclear. V lost 2 bases, J lost 7 bases, and 9 bases lay in between. Germline-derived CDR1 and CDR2 are MDHEN and SYDVKM. The CDR3 has 14 amino acids. CDR3: CASSLVQLNSPLHF. CDR3 coding DNA: TGTGCCAGCAGTTTAGTACAGCTAAATTCACCCCTCCACTTT.

The J gene is TRBJ1-5, the V gene TRBV19; TRBD1 matches at 8 bases. The CDR3 has 15 amino acids. V shed 5 bases, J shed 6 bases, and the junction held 9 bases outside the gene matches. Germline V CDR1 and CDR2: LNHDA, SQIVND (reference sequence). The CDR3, as DNA: TGTGCCAGTAGTCAGTTGGACAGGGACGGTCAGCCCCAGCATTTT. This translates into CASSQLDRDGQPQHF.

The chain carries TRBV6-5 and TRBJ1-2; maybe TRBD1 (5 bases). V was trimmed by 7 bases and J by 7 bases, leaving 13 bases between them. CDR1 and CDR2 from the germline V gene are MNHEY and SVGAGI. This CDR3 region has 12 residues. As DNA, the CDR3 is TGTGCCAGCACGGGGGGAGGTCGTGGCTACACCTTC. Protein product: CASTGGGRGYTF.

V and J are TRBV27 and TRBJ1-2; D ambiguous. CDR1 is MNHEY, CDR2 SMNVEV, per germline (reference sequence). This CDR3 region has 15 residues. V was shortened by 0 bases and J by 4 bases, with 12 bases between the two germline ends. CDR3 nucleotides: TGTGCCAGCAGTTTATCGATGGGGATATCCTATGGCTACACCTTC. Amino acid sequence: CASSLSMGISYGYTF.

The chain links TRBV24-1 to TRBJ2-7; 7 nucleotides line up with TRBD2. CDR3 length equals 13 residues. CDR1 and CDR2 from the germline V gene are KGHDR and SFDVKD. V dropped 5 bases and J dropped 7; count of bases not matched to a gene: 7. The CDR3 sequence is CATSARGGSEQYF. In DNA, the CDR3 is TGTGCCACCAGTGCGAGGGGAGGGTCGGAGCAGTACTTC.

The chain joins TRBV18 to TRBJ1-5; D not certain. CDR1 and CDR2 from the germline V gene are KGHSH and LQKENI. The V end was cut by 2 bases, the J end by 4 bases, with 6 bases between. This CDR3 region has 13 residues. CDR3 protein: CASSPGVNQPQHF. CDR3 coding DNA: TGTGCCAGCTCACCAGGGGTAAATCAGCCCCAGCATTTT.

V is TRBV19 and J is TRBJ2-1, with D perhaps TRBD1 (6 bases). V gave up 7 bases and J gave up 0 bases, with 10 bases separating them. This CDR3 has 14 amino acids. Germline CDR1 and CDR2: LNHDA and SQIVND (reference sequence). Written as DNA, the CDR3 is TGTGCCAGTACGACGGACAGCTCCTACAATGAGCAGTTCTTC. Its protein product is CASTTDSSYNEQFF. Full variable domain (outside the CDR3, taken from reference TRBV19 and TRBJ2-1): DGGITQSPKYLFRKEGQNVTLSCEQNLNHDAMYWYRQDPGQGLRLIYYSQIVNDFQKGDIAEGYSVSREKKESFPLTVTSAQKNPTAFYLCASTTDSSYNEQFFGPGTRLTVL.

The chain couples TRBV9 to TRBJ1-1, with a possible D match to TRBD1 (5 bases). This CDR3 contains 15 residues. Trimming left V 0 bases short and J 7 bases short, with 16 bases between. The germline CDR1 and CDR2 sequences are SGDLS and YYNGEE. CDR3 nucleotide sequence: TGTGCCAGCAGCGTAGACGGCAGGGCTTTTGGTGAAGCTTTCTTT. Protein product: CASSVDGRAFGEAFF.

This clone was detected ten times or more. V and J are TRBV5-6 and TRBJ1-4; D gene unclear. CDR3 size: 13 residues. V lost 1 base and J lost 7, with 8 bases in between. The V gene's germline CDR1 is SGHDT and CDR2 YYEEEE. The CDR3 here is CASSLRAVEKLFF. The CDR3 DNA reads TGTGCCAGCAGCTTGAGGGCAGTTGAAAAACTGTTTTTT.

This chain connects TRBV19 to TRBJ1-1, with 7 positions matching TRBD1. The V segment lost 6 bases and the J segment 1 base; nucleotides outside the gene matches: 5. Germline loops: CDR1 LNHDA, CDR2 SQIVND (reference sequence). The CDR3 loop spans 14 amino acids. The CDR3, as DNA: TGTGCCAGTAGATGGGGGACAGAGAACACTGAAGCTTTCTTT. It translates to CASRWGTENTEAFF.

This chain joins TRBV3-1 (or the pseudogene TRBV3-2) and TRBJ1-2, with D tentatively TRBD1 (5 bases). Germline CDR1 LGHDT, CDR2 YNNKEL (reference sequence). Trimming shortened V by 8 bases and J by 5 bases, and 12 bases separated the two germline ends. The CDR3 is made up of 12 amino acids. CDR3 in DNA: TGTGCCAGCGGGGGGGTCCATTATGGCTACACCTTC. It encodes CASGGVHYGYTF.

The chain employs TRBV29-1 and TRBJ2-3; D perhaps matches TRBD2 (6 bases). The V end was cut by 7 bases, the J end by 1 base, with 9 bases between. Germline CDR1 SQVTM, CDR2 ANQGSEA. The CDR3 spans 12 residues. CDR3 protein: CSAASGTDTQYF. The CDR3 DNA sequence: TGCAGCGCTGCTAGCGGCACAGATACGCAGTATTTT.

This clone was seen only once. The chain couples TRBV5-1 to TRBJ1-3; D gene ambiguous. The CDR3 is made up of 15 amino acids. V was shortened by 4 bases and J by 3 bases, with 14 bases between the two germline ends. Germline V gene sequence: CDR1 SGHRS, CDR2 YFSETQ. CDR3: CASSRIAGLGNTIYF. CDR3 bases: TGCGCCAGCAGCCGGATCGCGGGTCTTGGAAACACCATATATTTT.

This chain uses TRBV2 with TRBJ1-3; unclear D gene. Per germline, CDR1 SNHLY and CDR2 FYNNEI. The germline V and J ends were trimmed by 4 bases and 2 bases, with 9 bases remaining between them. CDR3 length: 14 residues. The CDR3: CASSAGFPGNTIYF. The CDR3 nucleotides are TGTGCCAGCAGTGCCGGGTTTCCTGGAAACACCATATATTTT.